This T cell receptor (beta chain) was profiled in a study of OX40 agonist ivuxolimab in advanced cancers. Study-level information: Dose-escalation patients' cancers were hepatocellular carcinoma, melanoma, renal cell or head and neck cancer. General study points: At doses 0.1 to 3.0 mg/kg, CD4+ and CD8+ clones expanded.

To note about this clone: The antigen remains undetermined.

The data were produced by immunoSEQ multiplex PCR, yet TCRdb's version contains in-frame clones alone and is incomplete. The sample consists of tens of thousands of clones, approximately 88% of them appearing once. Samples were taken at baseline and on day 1 of cycles 4 and 7. CDR3 length: 13 amino acids. CDR1 is SGHTA and CDR2 is FQGNSA in the germline V gene. V lost 5 bases and J lost 2, with 9 bases in between. Sequences were derived from CD4+ or CD8+ T cells sorted from blood, sampled in a trial of the OX40 agonist ivuxolimab. The chain recombines TRBV7-2 with TRBJ2-5; D ambiguous. This sequence was found in an adult with an advanced solid tumor such as melanoma, head and neck, liver or kidney cancer. Written as DNA, the CDR3 is TGTGCCAGCAGCCCCCGACATCAAGAGACCCAGTACTTC. It specifies CASSPRHQETQYF.